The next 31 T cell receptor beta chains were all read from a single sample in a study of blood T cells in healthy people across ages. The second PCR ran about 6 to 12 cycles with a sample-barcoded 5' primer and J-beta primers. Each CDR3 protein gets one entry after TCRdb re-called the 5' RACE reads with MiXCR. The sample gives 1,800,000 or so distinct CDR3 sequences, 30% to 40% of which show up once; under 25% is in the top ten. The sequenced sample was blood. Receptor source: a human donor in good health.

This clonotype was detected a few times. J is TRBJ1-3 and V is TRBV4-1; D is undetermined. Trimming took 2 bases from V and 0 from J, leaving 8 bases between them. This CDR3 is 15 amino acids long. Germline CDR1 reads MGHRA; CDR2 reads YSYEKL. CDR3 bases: TGCGCCAGCAGCCAATTAGGGTTCTCTGGAAACACCATATATTTT. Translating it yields CASSQLGFSGNTIYF.

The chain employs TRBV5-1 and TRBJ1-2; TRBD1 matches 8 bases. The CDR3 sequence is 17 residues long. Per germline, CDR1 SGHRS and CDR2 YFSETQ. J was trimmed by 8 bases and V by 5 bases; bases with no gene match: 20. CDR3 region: CASSAGTGTQLRDGYTF. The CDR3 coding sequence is TGCGCCAGCAGTGCCGGGACAGGTACACAACTAAGGGACGGCTACACCTTC.

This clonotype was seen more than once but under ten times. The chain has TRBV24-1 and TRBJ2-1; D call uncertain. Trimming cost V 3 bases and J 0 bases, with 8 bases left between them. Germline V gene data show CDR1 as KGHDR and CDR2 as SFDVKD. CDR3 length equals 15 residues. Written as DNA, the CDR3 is TGTGCCACCAGTGATAGCTATGGCTCCTACAATGAGCAGTTCTTC. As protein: CATSDSYGSYNEQFF.

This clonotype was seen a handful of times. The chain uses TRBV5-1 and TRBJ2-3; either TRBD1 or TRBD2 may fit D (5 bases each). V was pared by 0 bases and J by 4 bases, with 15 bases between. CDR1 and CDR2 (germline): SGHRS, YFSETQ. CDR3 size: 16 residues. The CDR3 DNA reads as TGCGCCAGCAGCTTGGGGGACCCCCAAGGGGCAGATACGCAGTATTTT. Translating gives CASSLGDPQGADTQYF.

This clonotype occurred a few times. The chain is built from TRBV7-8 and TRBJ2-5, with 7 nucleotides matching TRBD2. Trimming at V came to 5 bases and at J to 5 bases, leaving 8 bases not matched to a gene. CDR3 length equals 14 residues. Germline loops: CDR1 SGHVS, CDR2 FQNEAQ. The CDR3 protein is CASSLAGRAETQYF. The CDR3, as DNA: TGTGCCAGCAGCCTCGCAGGGAGGGCGGAGACCCAGTACTTC.

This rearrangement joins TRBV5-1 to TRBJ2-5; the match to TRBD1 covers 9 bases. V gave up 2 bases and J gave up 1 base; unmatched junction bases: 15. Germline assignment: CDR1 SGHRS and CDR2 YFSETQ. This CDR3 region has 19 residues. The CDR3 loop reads CASSLAPQGAEGVQETQYF. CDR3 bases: TGCGCCAGCAGCTTAGCACCACAGGGGGCGGAGGGGGTCCAAGAGACCCAGTACTTC.

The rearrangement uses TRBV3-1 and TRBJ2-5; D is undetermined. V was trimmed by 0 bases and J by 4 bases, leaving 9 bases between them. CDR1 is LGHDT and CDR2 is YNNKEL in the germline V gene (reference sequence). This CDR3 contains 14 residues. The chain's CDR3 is CASSQDSVSETQYF. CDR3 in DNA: TGTGCCAGCAGCCAAGATTCGGTTTCAGAGACCCAGTACTTC.

The CDR3 sequence is CASSRFKLAVPPDTQYF. The DNA of the CDR3 is TGTGCCAGCAGCCGATTCAAGCTAGCGGTACCACCAGATACGCAGTATTTT. The genes are TRBV11-1 and TRBJ2-3, with 7 bases aligning to TRBD2. CDR1 is SGHAT, CDR2 FQDESV, per germline (reference sequence). Losses at the gene ends were 5 bases for V and 4 bases for J; bases not matched to a gene: 15. This CDR3 has 17 residues. Full variable domain (missing parts from reference TRBV11-1 and TRBJ2-3): EAEVAQSPRYKITEKSQAVAFWCDPISGHATLYWYRQILGQGPELLVQFQDESVVDDSQLPKDRFSAERLKGVDSTLKIQPAELGDSAMYLCASSRFKLAVPPDTQYFGPGTRLTVL.

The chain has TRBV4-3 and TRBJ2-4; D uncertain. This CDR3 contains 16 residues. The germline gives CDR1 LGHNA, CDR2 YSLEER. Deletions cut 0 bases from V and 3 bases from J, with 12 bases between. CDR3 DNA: TGCGCCAGCAGCCAAGATATGAATCAGGTCAAAAACATTCAGTACTTC. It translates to CASSQDMNQVKNIQYF.

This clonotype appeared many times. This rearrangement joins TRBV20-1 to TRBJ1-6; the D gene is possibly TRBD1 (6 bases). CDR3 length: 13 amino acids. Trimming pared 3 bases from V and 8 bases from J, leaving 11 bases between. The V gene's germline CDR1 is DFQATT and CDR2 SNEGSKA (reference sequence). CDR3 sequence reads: CSASRDTHSPLHF. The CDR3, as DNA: TGCAGTGCTAGCCGGGACACTCATTCACCCCTCCACTTT.

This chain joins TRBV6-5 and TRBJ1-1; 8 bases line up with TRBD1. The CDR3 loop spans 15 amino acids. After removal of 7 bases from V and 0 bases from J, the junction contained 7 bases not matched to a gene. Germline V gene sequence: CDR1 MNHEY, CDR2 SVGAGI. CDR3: CASTKKTGVNTEAFF. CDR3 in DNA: TGTGCCAGCACCAAGAAGACAGGGGTGAACACTGAAGCTTTCTTT.

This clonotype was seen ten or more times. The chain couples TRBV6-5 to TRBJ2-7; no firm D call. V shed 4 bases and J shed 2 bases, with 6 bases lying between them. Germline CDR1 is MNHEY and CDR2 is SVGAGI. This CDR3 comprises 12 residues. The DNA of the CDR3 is TGTGCCAGCAGTTCCCCAACCTACGAGCAGTACTTC. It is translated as CASSSPTYEQYF.

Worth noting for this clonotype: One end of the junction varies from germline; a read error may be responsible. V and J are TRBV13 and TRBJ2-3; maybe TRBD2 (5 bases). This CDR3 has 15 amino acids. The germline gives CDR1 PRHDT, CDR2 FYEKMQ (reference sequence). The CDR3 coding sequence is TGTGCCAGCAGCCCATCTAGCAGACTCACAGACACGCAGTATTTT. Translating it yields CASSPSSRLTDTQYF.

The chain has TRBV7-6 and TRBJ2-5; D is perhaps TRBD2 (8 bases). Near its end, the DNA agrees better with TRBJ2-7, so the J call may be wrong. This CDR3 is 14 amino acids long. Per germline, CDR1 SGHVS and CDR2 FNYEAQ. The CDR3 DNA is TGTGCCAGCAGCTTTAGCGGGACAGCTAACGAGCAGTACTTC. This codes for CASSFSGTANEQYF.

CDR3 nucleotide sequence: TGTGCCAGCAGCTTAGCGGCCCGGCAGGTGGGGGCCTATGGCTACACCTTC. This codes for CASSLAARQVGAYGYTF. The V call is TRBV7-9, the J call TRBJ1-2, with D perhaps TRBD1 (6 bases). CDR1 and CDR2 (germline): SEHNR, FQNEAQ (reference sequence). V dropped 0 bases and J dropped 4 bases, with 18 bases sitting between them. The CDR3 covers 17 residues.

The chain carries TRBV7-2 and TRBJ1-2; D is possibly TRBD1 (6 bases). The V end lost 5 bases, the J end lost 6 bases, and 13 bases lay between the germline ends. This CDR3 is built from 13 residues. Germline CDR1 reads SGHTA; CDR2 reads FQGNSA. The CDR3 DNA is TGTGCCAGCAGCCCCTCTCAGGGGCATGGCTACACCTTC. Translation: CASSPSQGHGYTF.

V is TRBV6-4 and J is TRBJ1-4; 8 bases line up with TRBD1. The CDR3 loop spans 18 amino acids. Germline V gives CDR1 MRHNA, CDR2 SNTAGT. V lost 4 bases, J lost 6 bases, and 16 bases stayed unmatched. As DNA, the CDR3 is TGTGCCAGCAGTGTCTTTACCGGGACAGGTCCTTCGGATGAAAAACTGTTTTTT. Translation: CASSVFTGTGPSDEKLFF.

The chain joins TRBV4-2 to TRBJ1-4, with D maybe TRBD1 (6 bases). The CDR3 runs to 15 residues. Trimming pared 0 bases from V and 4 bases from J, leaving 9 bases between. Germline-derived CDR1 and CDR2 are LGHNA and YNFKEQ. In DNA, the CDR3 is TGTGCCAGCAGCCAAGAGGACAGCCATAATGAAAAACTGTTTTTT. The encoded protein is CASSQEDSHNEKLFF.

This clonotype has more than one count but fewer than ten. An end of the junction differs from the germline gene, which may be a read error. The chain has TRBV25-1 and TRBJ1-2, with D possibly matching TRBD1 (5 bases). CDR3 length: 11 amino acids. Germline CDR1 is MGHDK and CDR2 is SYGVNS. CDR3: CASSQGDGCTF. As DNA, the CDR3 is TGTGCCAGCAGTCAGGGCGATGGCTGCACCTTC.

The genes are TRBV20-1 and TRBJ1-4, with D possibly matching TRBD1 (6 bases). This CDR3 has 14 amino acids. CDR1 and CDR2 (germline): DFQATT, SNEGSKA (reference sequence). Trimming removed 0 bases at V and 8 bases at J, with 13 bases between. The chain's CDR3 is CSARDHQGREKLFF. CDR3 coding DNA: TGCAGTGCTAGAGACCACCAGGGGAGGGAAAAACTGTTTTTT.

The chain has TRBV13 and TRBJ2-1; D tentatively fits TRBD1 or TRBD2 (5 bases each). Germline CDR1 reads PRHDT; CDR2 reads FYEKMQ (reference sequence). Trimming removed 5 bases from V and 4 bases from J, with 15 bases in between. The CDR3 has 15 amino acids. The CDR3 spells CASSPRDGDYNEQFF. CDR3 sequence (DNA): TGTGCCAGCAGCCCCCGGGACGGAGATTACAATGAGCAGTTCTTC.

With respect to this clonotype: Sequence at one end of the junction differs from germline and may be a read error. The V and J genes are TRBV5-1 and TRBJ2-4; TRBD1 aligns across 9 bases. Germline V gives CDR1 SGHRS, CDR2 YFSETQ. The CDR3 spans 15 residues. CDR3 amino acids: CAGSLSTGGKNIQYF. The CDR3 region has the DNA TGCGCCGGCAGCTTGTCGACAGGGGGAAAAAACATTCAGTACTTC.

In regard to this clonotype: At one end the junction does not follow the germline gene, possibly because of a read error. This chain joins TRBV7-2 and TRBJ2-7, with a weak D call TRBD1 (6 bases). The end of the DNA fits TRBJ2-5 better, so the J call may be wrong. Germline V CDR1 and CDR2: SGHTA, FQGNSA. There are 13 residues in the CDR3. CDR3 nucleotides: TGTGCCAACAGCACAGGGAGAGAGGAGACCCAGTACTTC. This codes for CANSTGREETQYF.

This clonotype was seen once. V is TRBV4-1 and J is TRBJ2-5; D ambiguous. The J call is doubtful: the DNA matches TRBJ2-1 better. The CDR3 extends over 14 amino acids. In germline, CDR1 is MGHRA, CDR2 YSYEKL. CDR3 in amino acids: CASSQDPAQETQFF. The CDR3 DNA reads TGCGCCAGCAGCCAAGACCCAGCTCAAGAGACCCAGTTCTTC.

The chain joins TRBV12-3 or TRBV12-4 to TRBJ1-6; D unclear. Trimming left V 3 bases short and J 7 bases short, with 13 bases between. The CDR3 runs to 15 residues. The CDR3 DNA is TGTGCCAGCAGTTTCGGTACGGGGATAAATTCACCCCTCCACTTT. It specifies CASSFGTGINSPLHF.

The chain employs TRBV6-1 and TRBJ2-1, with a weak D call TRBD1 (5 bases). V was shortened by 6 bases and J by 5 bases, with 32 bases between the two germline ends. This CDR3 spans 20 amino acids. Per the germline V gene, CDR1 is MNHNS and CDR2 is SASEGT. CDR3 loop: CASSPLAKGSATLQNNEQFF. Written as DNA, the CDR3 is TGTGCCAGCAGCCCCCTGGCGAAGGGGTCAGCAACGTTGCAAAACAATGAGCAGTTCTTC.

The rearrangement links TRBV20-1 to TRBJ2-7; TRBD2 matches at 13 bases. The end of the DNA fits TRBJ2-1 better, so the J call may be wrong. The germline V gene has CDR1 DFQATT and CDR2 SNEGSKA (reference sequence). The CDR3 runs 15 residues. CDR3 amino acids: CSAATSGGVFSEQFF. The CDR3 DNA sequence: TGCAGTGCTGCCACTAGCGGGGGGGTTTTCAGTGAGCAGTTCTTC.

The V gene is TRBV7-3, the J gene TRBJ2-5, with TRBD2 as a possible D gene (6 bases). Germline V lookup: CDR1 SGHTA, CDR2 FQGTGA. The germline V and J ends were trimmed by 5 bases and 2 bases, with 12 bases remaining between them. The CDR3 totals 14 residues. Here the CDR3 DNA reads TGTGCCAGCAGCCCCCACGGGGGACAAGAGACCCAGTACTTC. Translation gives CASSPHGGQETQYF.

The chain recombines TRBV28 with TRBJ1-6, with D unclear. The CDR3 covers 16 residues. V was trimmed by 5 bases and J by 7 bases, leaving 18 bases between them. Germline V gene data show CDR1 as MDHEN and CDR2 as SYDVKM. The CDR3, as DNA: TGTGCCAGCAGTCCGCCCACTATTCGGATGAATTCACCCCTCCACTTT. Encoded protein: CASSPPTIRMNSPLHF.

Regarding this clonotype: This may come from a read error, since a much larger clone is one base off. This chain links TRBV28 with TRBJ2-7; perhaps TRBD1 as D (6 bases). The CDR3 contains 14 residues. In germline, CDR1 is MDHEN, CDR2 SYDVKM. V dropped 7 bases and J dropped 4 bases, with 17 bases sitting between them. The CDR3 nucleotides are TGTGCCAGCAATGCGACGACAGGCCTTTACGAGCAGTACTTC. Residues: CASNATTGLYEQYF.

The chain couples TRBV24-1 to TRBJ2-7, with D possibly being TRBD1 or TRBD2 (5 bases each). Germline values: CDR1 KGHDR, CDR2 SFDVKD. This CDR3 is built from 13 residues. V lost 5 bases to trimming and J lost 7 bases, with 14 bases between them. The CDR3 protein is CATSAPEGWEQYF. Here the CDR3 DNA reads TGTGCCACCAGTGCTCCCGAGGGGTGGGAGCAGTACTTC.